These 18 T cell receptor beta chains were all obtained from the same sample, sequenced in a study of radiotherapy plus CTLA-4 blockade in lung cancer. Assay: immunoSEQ multiplex PCR; the TCRdb copy retains only in-frame clones and omits some. The sample contains approximately 28,000 clones, roughly three quarters of which appear only once. The sequencing used peripheral blood, collected from a patient treated with radiotherapy plus ipilimumab. These receptors all stem from a human donor with non-small cell lung cancer that progressed on radiotherapy plus ipilimumab.

The chain links TRBV6-4 to TRBJ2-1; possible D gene TRBD2, 6 bases. The germline V gene encodes CDR1 MRHNA and CDR2 SNTAGT. V was clipped by 2 bases and J by 10 bases, with 21 bases between them. The length of the CDR3 is 16 residues. The CDR3 coding sequence is TGTGCCAGCAGTGACGCGGGGCAGGGAGGTCATAACGAGCAGTTCTTC. Translation gives CASSDAGQGGHNEQFF.

The rearrangement joins TRBV27 to TRBJ2-4; 11 bases agree with TRBD1. Germline CDR1 MNHEY, CDR2 SMNVEV (reference sequence). Trimming cost V 4 bases and J 7 bases; bases outside gene matches: 3. This CDR3 contains 14 residues. The CDR3 DNA follows: TGTGCCAGCAGTTCCCGGACAGGGGGCAACATTCAGTACTTC. Amino acid sequence: CASSSRTGGNIQYF.

This clone was detected a few times. The chain has TRBV15 and TRBJ1-4; D call uncertain. V was shortened by 0 bases and J by 6 bases, with 8 bases between the two germline ends. The CDR3 loop spans 14 amino acids. The germline CDR1 and CDR2 sequences are LNHNV and YYDKDF (reference sequence). The CDR3: CATSRDHTYEKLFF. CDR3 DNA: TGTGCCACCAGCAGAGATCACACTTATGAAAAACTGTTTTTT.

The chain recombines TRBV7-2 with TRBJ2-4, with D possibly matching TRBD2 (5 bases). Germline V CDR1 and CDR2: SGHTA, FQGNSA. V was clipped by 1 base and J by 12 bases, with 7 bases between them. This CDR3 contains 11 residues. The CDR3 nucleotides are TGTGCCAGCAGCTTAGGACTACATCAGTACTTC. Encoded protein: CASSLGLHQYF.

As DNA, the CDR3 is TGTGCCAGCAGCTTGGGGGGGCAGGGACAGCCCCAGCATTTT. It specifies CASSLGGQGQPQHF. The V gene is TRBV5-6, the J gene TRBJ1-5; the D gene is possibly TRBD1 (6 bases). V lost 0 bases, J lost 7 bases, and 11 bases lay in between. Germline loops: CDR1 SGHDT, CDR2 YYEEEE. This CDR3 has 14 residues.

V gene TRBV6-1 combines with J gene TRBJ2-3; 7 bases are shared with TRBD1. The CDR3 sequence is 17 residues long. J was trimmed by 2 bases and V by 2 bases; bases with no gene match: 10. The germline V gene has CDR1 MNHNS and CDR2 SASEGT. CDR3 amino acids: CASSEPEQGLTTDTQYF. The CDR3 nucleotides read TGTGCCAGCAGTGAACCGGAACAGGGGCTGACCACAGATACGCAGTATTTT.

This clone has only one observation. The chain is built from TRBV13 and TRBJ2-3; the D is unclear. The germline gives CDR1 PRHDT, CDR2 FYEKMQ (reference sequence). CDR3 length equals 13 residues. Trimming removed 2 bases from V and 7 bases from J, with 10 bases in between. The CDR3 region has the DNA TGTGCCAGCAGCTTAAGTACGGAAAATACGCAGTATTTT. This encodes CASSLSTENTQYF.

The DNA for the CDR3 is TGCGCCAGCAGCTCGAGGGGGACTGCAGATACGCAGTATTTT. Translation gives CASSSRGTADTQYF. This chain uses TRBV4-3 with TRBJ2-3; either TRBD1 or TRBD2 may supply D (6 bases each). Germline assignment: CDR1 LGHNA and CDR2 YSLEER. V dropped 5 bases and J dropped 4 bases, with 13 bases sitting between them. There are 14 residues in the CDR3.

The gene calls are TRBV7-2 and TRBJ2-6; D gene unclear. Trimming shortened V by 6 bases and J by 0 bases, and 9 bases separated the two germline ends. Per germline, CDR1 SGHTA and CDR2 FQGNSA. The CDR3 has 15 residues. The CDR3 sequence is CASSFRDSGANVLTF. In nucleotides, the CDR3 is TGTGCCAGCAGTTTTCGAGACTCTGGGGCCAACGTCCTGACTTTC.

The chain is built from TRBV11-2 and TRBJ2-1; 11 nucleotides match TRBD2. Trimming took 5 bases from V and 1 from J; bases not matched to a gene: 4. Germline V gene lookup returns CDR1 SGHAT and CDR2 FQNNGV. CDR3 length: 16 amino acids. The CDR3 sequence is CASSLTSGSSYNEQFF. CDR3 nucleotide sequence: TGTGCCAGCAGCCTTACTAGCGGGAGTTCCTACAATGAGCAGTTCTTC. Drawing the rest from reference TRBV11-2 and TRBJ2-1, the complete variable domain is EAGVAQSPRYKIIEKRQSVAFWCNPISGHATLYWYQQILGQGPKLLIQFQNNGVVDDSQLPKDRFSAERLKGVDSTLKIQPAKLEDSAVYLCASSLTSGSSYNEQFFGPGTRLTVL.

The chain links TRBV10-3 to TRBJ2-5; D is possibly TRBD1 (5 bases). Germline values: CDR1 ENHRY, CDR2 SYGVKD. The CDR3 is 13 residues long. V was pared by 10 bases and J by 5 bases, with 17 bases between. The CDR3 sequence is CATRARAGETQYF. The CDR3 DNA sequence: TGTGCCACAAGGGCCAGGGCAGGGGAGACCCAGTACTTC.

The J gene is TRBJ2-3, the V gene TRBV6-5; D may match TRBD1 or TRBD2 (6 bases each). Deletions cut 7 bases from V and 0 bases from J, with 11 bases between. Per the germline V gene, CDR1 is MNHEY and CDR2 is SVGAGI. This CDR3 is built from 14 residues. CDR3 loop: CASTRGESTDTQYF. In DNA, the CDR3 is TGTGCCAGCACAAGGGGGGAGAGCACAGATACGCAGTATTTT.

The V and J genes are TRBV28 and TRBJ1-1; a possible D gene is TRBD1 (5 bases). CDR1 is MDHEN and CDR2 is SYDVKM in the germline V gene. V was shortened by 6 bases and J by 0 bases, with 14 bases between the two germline ends. The CDR3 runs 15 residues. CDR3 protein: CASSLNWGVNTEAFF. CDR3 nucleotide sequence: TGTGCCAGCAGCCTAAACTGGGGGGTGAACACTGAAGCTTTCTTT.

The V call is TRBV5-4, the J call TRBJ2-2; no clear D gene. The CDR3 is 14 amino acids. Germline values: CDR1 SGHNT, CDR2 YYREEE (reference sequence). With 0 bases removed from V and 1 base from J, the gap between germline ends came to 4 bases. The CDR3 DNA follows: TGTGCCAGCAGCTTGGTTGAGAACACCGGGGAGCTGTTTTTT. This sequence encodes CASSLVENTGELFF. Full variable domain (outside the CDR3, taken from reference TRBV5-4 and TRBJ2-2): ETGVTQSPTHLIKTRGQQVTLRCSSQSGHNTVSWYQQALGQGPQFIFQYYREEENGRGNFPPRFSGLQFPNYSSELNVNALELDDSALYLCASSLVENTGELFFGEGSRLTVL.

The V and J genes are TRBV5-1 and TRBJ2-3; maybe TRBD2 (5 bases). Trimming took off 1 base at V and 2 bases at J, with 11 bases between the two ends. This CDR3 is built from 15 residues. CDR1 is SGHRS and CDR2 is YFSETQ in the germline V gene. CDR3 sequence reads: CASSLFAGLTDTQYF. Here the CDR3 DNA reads TGCGCCAGCAGCTTGTTCGCAGGACTCACAGATACGCAGTATTTT.

The genes are TRBV4-1 and TRBJ2-7; D is possibly TRBD1 or TRBD2 (6 bases each). The V end was cut by 1 base, the J end by 4 bases, with 14 bases between. The CDR3 covers 15 residues. The germline CDR1 and CDR2 sequences are MGHRA and YSYEKL. CDR3 sequence reads: CASSQVYGGGYEQYF. In DNA form, the CDR3 reads TGCGCCAGCAGCCAAGTTTACGGGGGCGGGTACGAGCAGTACTTC.

The chain employs TRBV19 and TRBJ2-1; D is unresolved. Germline CDR1 is LNHDA and CDR2 is SQIVND (reference sequence). The CDR3 totals 16 residues. V was cut by 3 bases and J by 3 bases, with 15 bases left in between. CDR3 DNA: TGTGCCAGTAGTATTTCCCCGGCAGACATCTACAATGAGCAGTTCTTC. Protein product: CASSISPADIYNEQFF.

This clone has only one observation. This chain uses TRBV6-1 with TRBJ2-5; D possibly corresponds to TRBD1 (5 bases). This CDR3 contains 14 residues. Trimming removed 1 base from V and 5 bases from J, with 11 bases in between. CDR1 is MNHNS, CDR2 SASEGT, per germline. The CDR3 bases are TGTGCCAGCAGTGAAGGGGGCACGATGGAGACCCAGTACTTC. This encodes CASSEGGTMETQYF.